This TCR beta chain was profiled in a study of yellow fever vaccine responses in identical twins. A note on this clonotype: Its target is not known.

Findings and limits, study-wide: Twins' T cell vaccine responses reportedly looked partly convergent, partly personalized.

TCRdb used MiXCR to reprocess the RT-PCR reads, holding one entry per CDR3 protein. The top ten hold 1.9% of the sample, which has 2,500 to 3,000 distinct CDR3 sequences, about nine tenths seen once. The CDR3 is 16 amino acids. Trimming removed 1 base at V and 4 bases at J, with 14 bases between. Germline-derived CDR1 and CDR2 are SEHNR and FQNEAQ (reference sequence). Specimen: T cells from blood (PBMCs), unsorted or a sorted subset (not recorded which), collected before or after yellow fever vaccination (not recorded which). The source is a female donor who received the yellow fever vaccine. This chain uses TRBV7-9 with TRBJ1-5; D is possibly TRBD1 (5 bases). The CDR3 is CASSLGAGPFNQPQHF. The CDR3 DNA sequence: TGTGCCAGCAGCTTAGGGGCAGGGCCCTTTAATCAGCCCCAGCATTTT.